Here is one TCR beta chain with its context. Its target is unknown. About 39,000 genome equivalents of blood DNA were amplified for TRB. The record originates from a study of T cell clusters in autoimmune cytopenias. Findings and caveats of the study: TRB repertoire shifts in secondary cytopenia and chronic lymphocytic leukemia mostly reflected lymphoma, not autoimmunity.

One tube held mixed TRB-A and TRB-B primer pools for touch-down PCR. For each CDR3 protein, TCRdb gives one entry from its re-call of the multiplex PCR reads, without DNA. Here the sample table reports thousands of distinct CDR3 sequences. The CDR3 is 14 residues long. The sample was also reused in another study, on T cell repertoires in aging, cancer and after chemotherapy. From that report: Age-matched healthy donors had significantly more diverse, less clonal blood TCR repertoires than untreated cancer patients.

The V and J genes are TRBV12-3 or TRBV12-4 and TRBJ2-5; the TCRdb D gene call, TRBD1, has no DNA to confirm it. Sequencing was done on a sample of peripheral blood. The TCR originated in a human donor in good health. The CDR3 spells CASTPRGTQETQYF.